This T cell receptor (beta chain) was identified in a study of blood T cell repertoires in COVID-19. Study information: Italy, Spain and the United States were the sources of the convalescent and acute COVID-19 samples. Sample material is recorded as cDNA or gDNA derived from T cells, B-cell-depleted T cells, or PBMCs.

Clones were sequenced by immunoSEQ multiplex PCR, and TCRdb holds only the in-frame ones, with some missing. The table records about 180,000 clones, approximately 81% of them present only once. Participants were aged roughly 18 to 95 years, lived in over 20 US areas, and enrolled virtually. Cohorts were assigned according to the clinical history that participants reported. The V gene lost 0 bases and the J gene lost 1 base, with 10 bases spanning the gap. The CDR3 has 15 residues. The V gene's germline CDR1 is SGDLS and CDR2 YYNGEE. Sequenced: PBMCs or T cells enriched from blood (not recorded which). The sequence derives from a man aged 55 to 70 who had recovered from COVID-19. The rearrangement uses TRBV9 and TRBJ1-1, with no clear D. The CDR3 nucleotides are TGTGCCAGCAGCGTAGGTCGTTCCCCGAACACTGAAGCTTTCTTT. It translates to CASSVGRSPNTEAFF.